This T cell receptor (beta chain) comes out of a study of cytomegalovirus exposure and HLA in healthy donors. Findings and limits, study-wide: Most sequenced TCRs were rare (though some public TCRs occurred in many donors). Accurate prediction of most subjects' HLA-A and HLA-B alleles from TCR beta sequences was reported.

The PCR employed 60 Vbeta primers together with 13 Jbeta primers. TCRdb's copy holds only in-frame clones and misses some; the assay was immunoSEQ multiplex PCR. The data show about 190,000 clones, roughly 77% seen once. Germline V lookup: CDR1 MNHNY, CDR2 SVGAGI (reference sequence). Trimming pared 2 bases from V and 4 bases from J, leaving 11 bases between. CDR3 length: 14 amino acids. A note on this clone: Its antigen is unknown.

The sequence derives from a man aged 40-50 years in good health and CMV-seropositive. The chain uses TRBV6-6 and TRBJ1-1; D might be TRBD1 (5 bases). The source material was PBMCs. CDR3 residues: CASSYERGGTEAFF. The CDR3 DNA is TGTGCCAGCAGTTACGAGAGGGGAGGCACTGAAGCTTTCTTT.